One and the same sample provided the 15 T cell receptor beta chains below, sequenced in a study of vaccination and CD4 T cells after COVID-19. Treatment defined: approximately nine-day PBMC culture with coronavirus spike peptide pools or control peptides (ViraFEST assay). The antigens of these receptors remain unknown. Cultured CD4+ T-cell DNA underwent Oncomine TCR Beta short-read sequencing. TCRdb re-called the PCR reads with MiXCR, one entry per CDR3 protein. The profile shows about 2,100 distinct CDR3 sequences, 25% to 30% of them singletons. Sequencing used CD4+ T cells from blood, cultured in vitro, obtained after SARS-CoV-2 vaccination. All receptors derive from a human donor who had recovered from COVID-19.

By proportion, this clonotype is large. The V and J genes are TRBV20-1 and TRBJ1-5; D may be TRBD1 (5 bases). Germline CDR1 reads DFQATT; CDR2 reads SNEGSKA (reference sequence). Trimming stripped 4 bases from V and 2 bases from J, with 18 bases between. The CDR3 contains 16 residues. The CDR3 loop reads CSAKGGDLLRNQPQHF. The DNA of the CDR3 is TGCAGTGCTAAGGGCGGGGACTTGTTACGCAATCAGCCCCAGCATTTT.

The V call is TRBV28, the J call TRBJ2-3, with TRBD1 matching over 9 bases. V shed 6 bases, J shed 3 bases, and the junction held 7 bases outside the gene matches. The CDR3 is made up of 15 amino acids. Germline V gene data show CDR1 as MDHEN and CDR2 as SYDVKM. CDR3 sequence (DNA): TGTGCCAGCAGCAAACCCGGACAGGGGACAGATACGCAGTATTTT. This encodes CASSKPGQGTDTQYF. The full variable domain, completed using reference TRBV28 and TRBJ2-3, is DVKVTQSSRYLVKRTGEKVFLECVQDMDHENMFWYRQDPGLGLRLIYFSYDVKMKEKGDIPEGYSVSREKKERFSLILESASTNQTSMYLCASSKPGQGTDTQYFGPGTRLTVL.

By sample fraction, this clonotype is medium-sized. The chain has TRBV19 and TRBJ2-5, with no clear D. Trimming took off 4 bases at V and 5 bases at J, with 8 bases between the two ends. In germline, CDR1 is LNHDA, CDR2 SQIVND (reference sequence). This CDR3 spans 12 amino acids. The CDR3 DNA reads TGTGCCAGTAGTAAGCAGTGGGAGACCCAGTACTTC. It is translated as CASSKQWETQYF.

In nucleotides, the CDR3 is TGTGCCAGTAGTAAAGGGGGAGATTACAATGAGCAGTTCTTC. This translates into CASSKGGDYNEQFF. The chain carries TRBV19 and TRBJ2-1, with a tentative D call TRBD1 (6 bases). In germline, CDR1 is LNHDA, CDR2 SQIVND (reference sequence). The CDR3 covers 14 residues. With 4 bases removed from V and 4 bases from J, the gap between germline ends came to 11 bases.

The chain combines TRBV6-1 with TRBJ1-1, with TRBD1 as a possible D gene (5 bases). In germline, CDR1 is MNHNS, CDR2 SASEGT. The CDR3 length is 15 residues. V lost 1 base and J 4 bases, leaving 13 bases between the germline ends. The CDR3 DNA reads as TGTGCCAGCAGTGAAGATGCAGGGAGCGGCACTGAAGCTTTCTTT. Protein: CASSEDAGSGTEAFF.

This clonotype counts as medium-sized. Written as DNA, the CDR3 is TGTGCCAGCAGCTACCTGGGTTCACCCCTCCACTTT. Its translation: CASSYLGSPLHF. The rearrangement links TRBV7-3 to TRBJ1-6; D not certain. CDR3 size: 12 residues. The V gene lost 4 bases and the J gene lost 9 bases, with 7 bases spanning the gap. CDR1 is SGHTA and CDR2 is FQGTGA in the germline V gene. Complete variable domain (other parts from reference TRBV7-3 and TRBJ1-6): GAGVSQTPSNKVTEKGKYVELRCDPISGHTALYWYRQSLGQGPEFLIYFQGTGAADDSGLPNDRFFAVRPEGSVSTLKIQRTERGDSAVYLCASSYLGSPLHFGNGTRLTVT.

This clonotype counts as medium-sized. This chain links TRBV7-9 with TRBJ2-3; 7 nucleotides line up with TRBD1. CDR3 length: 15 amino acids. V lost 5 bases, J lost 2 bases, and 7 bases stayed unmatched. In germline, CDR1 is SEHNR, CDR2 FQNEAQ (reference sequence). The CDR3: CASSHGQEVTDTQYF. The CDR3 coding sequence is TGTGCCAGCAGCCATGGACAGGAGGTCACAGATACGCAGTATTTT.

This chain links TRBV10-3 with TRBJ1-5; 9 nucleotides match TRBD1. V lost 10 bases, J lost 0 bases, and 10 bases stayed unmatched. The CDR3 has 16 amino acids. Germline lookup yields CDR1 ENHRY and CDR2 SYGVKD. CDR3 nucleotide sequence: TGTGCCACTCGTGGGACAGGGCTATATAGCAATCAGCCCCAGCATTTT. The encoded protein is CATRGTGLYSNQPQHF.

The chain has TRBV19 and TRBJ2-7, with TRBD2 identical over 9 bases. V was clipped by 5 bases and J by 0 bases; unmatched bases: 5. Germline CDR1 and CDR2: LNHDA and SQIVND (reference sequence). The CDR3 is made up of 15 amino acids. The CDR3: CASSLSGGPSYEQYF. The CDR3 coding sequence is TGTGCCAGTAGTCTTAGCGGGGGTCCCTCCTACGAGCAGTACTTC.

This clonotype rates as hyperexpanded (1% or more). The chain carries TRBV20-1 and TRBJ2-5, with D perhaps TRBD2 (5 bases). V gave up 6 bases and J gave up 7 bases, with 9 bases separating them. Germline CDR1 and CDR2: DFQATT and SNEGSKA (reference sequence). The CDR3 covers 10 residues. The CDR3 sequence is CSAVRGTQYF. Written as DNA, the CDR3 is TGCAGTGCCGTCCGGGGGACCCAGTACTTC.

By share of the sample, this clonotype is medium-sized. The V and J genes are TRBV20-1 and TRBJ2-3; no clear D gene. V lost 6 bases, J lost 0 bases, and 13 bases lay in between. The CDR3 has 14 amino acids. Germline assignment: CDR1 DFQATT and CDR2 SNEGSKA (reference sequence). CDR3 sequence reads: CSAHSWASTDTQYF. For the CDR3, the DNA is TGCAGTGCCCATAGTTGGGCTAGCACAGATACGCAGTATTTT.

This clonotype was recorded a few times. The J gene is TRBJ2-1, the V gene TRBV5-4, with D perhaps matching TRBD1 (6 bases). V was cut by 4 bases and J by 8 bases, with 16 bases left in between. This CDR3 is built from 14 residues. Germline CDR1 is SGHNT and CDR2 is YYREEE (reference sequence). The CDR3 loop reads CASSIGRGSDEQFF. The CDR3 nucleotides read TGTGCCAGCAGCATAGGTAGGGGGTCCGATGAGCAGTTCTTC.

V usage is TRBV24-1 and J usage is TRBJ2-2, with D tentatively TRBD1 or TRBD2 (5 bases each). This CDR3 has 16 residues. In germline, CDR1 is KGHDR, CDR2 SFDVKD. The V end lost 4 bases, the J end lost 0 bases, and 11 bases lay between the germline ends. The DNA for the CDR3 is TGTGCCACCAGTGACCTTGGGGGACCGAACACCGGGGAGCTGTTTTTT. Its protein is CATSDLGGPNTGELFF.

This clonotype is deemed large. CDR3 sequence: CSVELSGQETQYF. CDR3 coding DNA: TGCAGTGTCGAACTTAGCGGCCAAGAGACCCAGTACTTC. V is TRBV20-1 and J is TRBJ2-5; D is possibly TRBD2 (6 bases). The CDR3 totals 13 residues. CDR1 is DFQATT, CDR2 SNEGSKA, per germline (reference sequence). Trimming removed 7 bases at V and 1 base at J, with 13 bases between.

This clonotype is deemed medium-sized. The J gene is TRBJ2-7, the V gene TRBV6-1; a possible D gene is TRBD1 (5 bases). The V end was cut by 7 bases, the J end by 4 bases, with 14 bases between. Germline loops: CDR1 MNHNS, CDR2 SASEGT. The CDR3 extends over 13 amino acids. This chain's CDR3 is CASNFRARYEQYF. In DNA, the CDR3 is TGTGCCAGCAATTTCAGGGCCCGATACGAGCAGTACTTC.